This TCR beta chain was sequenced during a study of blood T cell repertoires in COVID-19. Method: immunoSEQ multiplex PCR; TCRdb's copy keeps in-frame clones and lacks some. The sample holds approximately 180,000 clones, more than 75% seen once. With regard to this clone: One end of the junction does not line up with germline, which may come from a read error.

The clonotype was recovered from a person aged 70 to 80 with COVID-19, enrolled during active disease. Sequencing was performed on peripheral blood.

This CDR3 reads CASQREGVEKFF. CDR3 nucleotide sequence: TGTGCCAGTCAGCGGGAGGGTGTTGAGAAGTTCTTC. This chain joins TRBV11-2 and TRBJ2-1; the match to TRBD2 covers 10 bases. CDR1 SGHAT and CDR2 FQNNGV come from the germline V gene. The CDR3 totals 12 residues.